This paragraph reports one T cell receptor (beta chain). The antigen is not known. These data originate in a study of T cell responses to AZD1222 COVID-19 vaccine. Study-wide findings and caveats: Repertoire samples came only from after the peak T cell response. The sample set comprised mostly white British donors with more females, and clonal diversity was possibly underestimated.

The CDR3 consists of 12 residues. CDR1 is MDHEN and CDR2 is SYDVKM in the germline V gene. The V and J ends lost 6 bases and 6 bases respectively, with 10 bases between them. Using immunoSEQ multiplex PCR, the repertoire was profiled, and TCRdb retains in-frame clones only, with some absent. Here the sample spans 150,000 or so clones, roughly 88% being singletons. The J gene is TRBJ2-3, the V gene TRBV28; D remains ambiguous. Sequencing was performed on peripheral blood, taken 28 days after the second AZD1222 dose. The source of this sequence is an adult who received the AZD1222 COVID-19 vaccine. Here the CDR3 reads CASSKGFDTQYF. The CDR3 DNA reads TGTGCCAGCAGCAAGGGATTTGATACGCAGTATTTT. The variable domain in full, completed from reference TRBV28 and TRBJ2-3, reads DVKVTQSSRYLVKRTGEKVFLECVQDMDHENMFWYRQDPGLGLRLIYFSYDVKMKEKGDIPEGYSVSREKKERFSLILESASTNQTSMYLCASSKGFDTQYFGPGTRLTVL.